The 25 T cell receptor beta chains listed next were all sequenced from one sample in a study of blood T cell repertoires in COVID-19 (dated by TCRdb to 2020 to 2022). The library was made by the immunoSEQ multiplex PCR assay. Held by TCRdb, this immuneACCESS table contains in-frame sequences only and omits some clones. Under half of the omission traces to an unresolved V gene where checked; the cause of the rest is unknown. Recorded for this sample are about 40,000 clones; around 94% of them occurred a single time. The ten largest clones take up under 9.5% of the sample. The sequenced sample consisted of peripheral blood. The receptors stem from a man aged 45-65 years with active COVID-19.

This sequence joins TRBV6-5 and TRBJ2-7; TRBD2 matches at 11 bases. The V segment lost 6 bases and the J segment 4 bases; nucleotides outside the gene matches: 5. Germline-derived CDR1 and CDR2 are MNHEY and SVGAGI. This CDR3 spans 14 amino acids. For the CDR3, the DNA is TGTGCCAGCAGCCGACTAGCGGGAACTTACGAGCAGTACTTC. It specifies CASSRLAGTYEQYF.

This chain uses TRBV5-1 with TRBJ2-3, with TRBD2 as a possible D gene (6 bases). Germline V CDR1 and CDR2: SGHRS, YFSETQ. Trimming removed 0 bases at V and 6 bases at J, with 14 bases between. This CDR3 is 15 amino acids long. CDR3 sequence reads: CASSLGDRERDTQYF. In nucleotides, the CDR3 is TGCGCCAGCAGCTTGGGCGATCGGGAGAGGGATACGCAGTATTTT.

This sequence joins TRBV24-1 and TRBJ2-3; D unclear. CDR1 is KGHDR and CDR2 is SFDVKD in the germline V gene. The length of the CDR3 is 15 residues. Between the trimmed V and J ends, which lost 4 bases and 0 bases, there was a span of 10 bases. Here the CDR3 reads CATSDTASSTDTQYF. Written as DNA, the CDR3 is TGTGCCACCAGTGACACAGCCTCTAGCACAGATACGCAGTATTTT.

The chain carries TRBV7-9 and TRBJ1-1, with D maybe TRBD1 (5 bases). This CDR3 contains 15 residues. V lost 5 bases and J 7 bases, leaving 20 bases between the germline ends. Looked up from germline, CDR1 is SEHNR and CDR2 is FQNEAQ (reference sequence). The DNA of the CDR3 is TGTGCCAGCAGCGGCTCGAGGGCGGGGACTAATGAAGCTTTCTTT. This gives the protein CASSGSRAGTNEAFF.

The V gene is TRBV6-5, the J gene TRBJ1-2; TRBD1 matches at 7 bases. CDR3 length: 14 residues. V lost 6 bases to trimming and J lost 2 bases; unmatched junction nucleotides: 6. CDR1 is MNHEY, CDR2 SVGAGI, per germline. CDR3 in DNA: TGTGCCAGCAGCCCAGACAGGGACAACTATGGCTACACCTTC. Translating it yields CASSPDRDNYGYTF.

This chain connects TRBV5-1 to TRBJ1-2; TRBD1 matches 7 bases. The CDR3 totals 14 residues. Germline V lookup: CDR1 SGHRS, CDR2 YFSETQ. Trimming at V came to 2 bases and at J to 7 bases, leaving 8 bases not matched to a gene. CDR3 bases: TGCGCCAGCAGCTTTGAGGGGGCGCCGGGTGGCTACACCTTC. This translates into CASSFEGAPGGYTF.

The chain carries TRBV5-4 and TRBJ2-1; a possible D gene is TRBD1 (6 bases). Germline lookup yields CDR1 SGHNT and CDR2 YYREEE (reference sequence). The CDR3 is made up of 16 amino acids. Between the trimmed V and J ends, which lost 1 base and 6 bases, there was a span of 17 bases. The CDR3 DNA reads as TGTGCCAGCAGCTTGTCCGGAGACAGGCTGTTCAATGAGCAGTTCTTC. It is translated as CASSLSGDRLFNEQFF.

The chain is built from TRBV29-1 and TRBJ2-3, with 7 bases identical to TRBD1. Unmatched junction bases numbered 1, after V lost 0 bases and J lost 4 bases. CDR1 is SQVTM, CDR2 ANQGSEA, per germline. The CDR3 contains 13 residues. For the CDR3, the DNA is TGCAGCGTTGAAGAAACAGGGGCAGATACGCAGTATTTT. Its translation: CSVEETGADTQYF.

This clone has just one count. The same CDR3 also results from other DNA sequences found in this sample. This sequence joins TRBV7-2 and TRBJ2-1, with D possibly TRBD2 on 6 matching bases. Germline V gene data show CDR1 as SGHTA and CDR2 as FQGNSA. CDR3 length: 15 residues. V lost 0 bases, J lost 4 bases, and 10 bases lay in between. CDR3 in DNA: TGTGCCAGCAGCTTAGCGGGAGGACCATACAATGAGCAGTTCTTC. Its translation: CASSLAGGPYNEQFF. Looking up the rest from reference TRBV7-2 and TRBJ2-1 gives the full variable domain: GAGVSQSPSNKVTEKGKDVELRCDPISGHTALYWYRQSLGQGLEFLIYFQGNSAPDKSGLPSDRFSAERTGGSVSTLTIQRTQQEDSAVYLCASSLAGGPYNEQFFGPGTRLTVL.

The chain recombines TRBV27 with TRBJ1-5; TRBD1 matches 12 bases. V shed 6 bases and J 2 bases; nucleotides not matched to a gene: 8. CDR1 and CDR2 from the germline V gene are MNHEY and SMNVEV (reference sequence). The CDR3 is 17 amino acids. CDR3 loop: CASSRGTGGAGNQPQHF. The CDR3, as DNA: TGTGCCAGCAGCCGGGGGACAGGGGGCGCGGGCAATCAGCCCCAGCATTTT.

The rearrangement joins TRBV2 to TRBJ2-7; 8 bases are shared with TRBD2. The CDR3 spans 14 residues. The V gene's germline CDR1 is SNHLY and CDR2 FYNNEI. V lost 8 bases to trimming and J lost 2 bases; unmatched junction nucleotides: 8. CDR3 sequence: CASSQRESAYEQYF. CDR3 DNA sequence: TGTGCCAGCTCCCAGCGGGAGTCCGCCTACGAGCAGTACTTC.

This chain uses TRBV7-9 with TRBJ1-5, with D perhaps TRBD1 (6 bases). V was shortened by 6 bases and J by 3 bases, with 15 bases between the two germline ends. Germline V gene data show CDR1 as SEHNR and CDR2 as FQNEAQ (reference sequence). The CDR3 loop spans 15 amino acids. The CDR3 region is CASSSGAGNNQPQHF. Here the CDR3 DNA reads TGTGCCAGCAGTTCAGGGGCAGGGAACAATCAGCCCCAGCATTTT.

The chain links TRBV3-1 (or the pseudogene TRBV3-2) to TRBJ2-7; TRBD1 matches 8 bases. CDR3 length: 14 amino acids. The germline V gene has CDR1 LGHDT and CDR2 YNNKEL (reference sequence). Trimming removed 6 bases from V and 4 bases from J; junction bases left unmatched: 8. The CDR3 DNA reads TGTGCCAGCAGTAGACAGGGGATGGGATACGAGCAGTACTTC. Translation gives CASSRQGMGYEQYF.

V is TRBV11-2 and J is TRBJ1-4; D perhaps matches TRBD1 (5 bases). CDR1 is SGHAT, CDR2 FQNNGV, per germline. The length of the CDR3 is 18 residues. Trimming left V 5 bases short and J 3 bases short, with 22 bases between. The CDR3 is CASSPMRPRGLANEKLFF. The CDR3 coding sequence is TGTGCCAGCAGCCCAATGCGGCCTCGGGGACTGGCTAATGAAAAACTGTTTTTT.

The rearrangement links TRBV3-1 (or the pseudogene TRBV3-2) to TRBJ2-2, with D uncertain. Deletions cut 0 bases from V and 4 bases from J, with 9 bases between. The length of the CDR3 is 15 residues. CDR1 is LGHDT, CDR2 YNNKEL, per germline (reference sequence). CDR3 in DNA: TGTGCCAGCAGCCAAGATTTCAGTTTCACCGGGGAGCTGTTTTTT. Amino acids: CASSQDFSFTGELFF.

A remark on this clone: The junction and the germline gene differ at one end; a read error may be behind it. The chain couples TRBV18 to TRBJ2-7, with unresolved D. The CDR3 is 11 residues long. Per germline, CDR1 KGHSH and CDR2 LQKENI. Written as DNA, the CDR3 is TGTGCCAGCTCCTCCTCCCACGAGCAGTACTTC. This gives the protein CASSSSHEQYF.

The chain joins TRBV27 to TRBJ2-1; TRBD2 matches 8 bases. The germline V gene has CDR1 MNHEY and CDR2 SMNVEV (reference sequence). The CDR3 spans 16 residues. Trimming took 5 bases from V and 5 from J; bases not matched to a gene: 11. The CDR3 sequence is CASSRGGTRTNNEQFF. The CDR3 DNA reads as TGTGCCAGCAGTCGAGGGGGGACTAGAACGAACAATGAGCAGTTCTTC.

The genes are TRBV2 and TRBJ2-1; 11 positions match TRBD2. The CDR3 covers 15 residues. Germline trimming cut 6 bases from V and 5 bases from J; bases unmatched to any gene: 6. The germline V gene has CDR1 SNHLY and CDR2 FYNNEI. The CDR3 coding sequence is TGTGCCAGCAGGGCCACTAGCGGGAGTCACAATGAGCAGTTCTTC. Residues: CASRATSGSHNEQFF. The complete variable domain, with remaining parts taken from reference TRBV2 and TRBJ2-1, reads EPEVTQTPSHQVTQMGQEVILRCVPISNHLYFYWYRQILGQKVEFLVSFYNNEISEKSEIFDDQFSVERPDGSNFTLKIRSTKLEDSAMYFCASRATSGSHNEQFFGPGTRLTVL.

This chain links TRBV19 with TRBJ2-1; 10 positions match TRBD1. V gave up 5 bases and J gave up 14 bases; unmatched junction bases: 9. The CDR3 consists of 13 residues. The germline gives CDR1 LNHDA, CDR2 SQIVND (reference sequence). The CDR3: CASSLGQGNRKFF. CDR3 sequence (DNA): TGTGCCAGTAGTCTGGGACAGGGGAATCGGAAGTTCTTC.

The CDR3 reads CASSQAEEEQFF. The CDR3 coding sequence is TGCGCCAGCAGCCAAGCGGAGGAAGAGCAGTTCTTC. The chain carries TRBV4-1 and TRBJ2-1, with a possible D match to TRBD2 (5 bases). Trimming left V 1 base short and J 10 bases short, with 8 bases between. CDR3 length: 12 residues. From germline, CDR1 is MGHRA and CDR2 YSYEKL.

The chain combines TRBV10-3 with TRBJ2-3; TRBD1 matches 7 bases. This CDR3 comprises 14 residues. Losses at the gene ends were 5 bases for V and 2 bases for J; bases not matched to a gene: 4. Germline CDR1 ENHRY, CDR2 SYGVKD. DNA for the CDR3: TGTGCCATCAGTCCGGGACAGATCACAGATACGCAGTATTTT. Its translation is CAISPGQITDTQYF.

The V and J genes are TRBV29-1 and TRBJ2-2; D is possibly TRBD1 (6 bases). CDR1 is SQVTM and CDR2 is ANQGSEA in the germline V gene. This CDR3 contains 14 residues. V gave up 6 bases and J gave up 3 bases, with 14 bases separating them. CDR3 coding DNA: TGCAGCGTCGCAGGGGTCACGGACACCGGGGAGCTGTTTTTT. Protein: CSVAGVTDTGELFF.

The J gene is TRBJ2-3, the V gene TRBV28, with 8 bases identical to TRBD2. V lost 8 bases, J lost 3 bases, and 7 bases stayed unmatched. The CDR3 runs to 14 residues. Germline loops: CDR1 MDHEN, CDR2 SYDVKM. The CDR3 DNA follows: TGTGCCAGCGATAGCGGGATTGGAACAGATACGCAGTATTTT. It yields the protein CASDSGIGTDTQYF. The variable domain in full, completed from reference TRBV28 and TRBJ2-3, reads DVKVTQSSRYLVKRTGEKVFLECVQDMDHENMFWYRQDPGLGLRLIYFSYDVKMKEKGDIPEGYSVSREKKERFSLILESASTNQTSMYLCASDSGIGTDTQYFGPGTRLTVL.

This chain joins TRBV3-1 (or the pseudogene TRBV3-2) and TRBJ2-5; 7 positions match TRBD2. This CDR3 is built from 15 residues. V lost 6 bases and J lost 4; bases outside the gene matches: 11. Germline values: CDR1 LGHDT, CDR2 YNNKEL (reference sequence). CDR3 region: CASRRGEAGTETQYF. DNA for the CDR3: TGTGCCAGCAGACGCGGAGAAGCGGGAACAGAGACCCAGTACTTC.

The table lists this clone with a count of one. The V gene is TRBV14, the J gene TRBJ1-4, with D tentatively TRBD1 (6 bases). Germline CDR1 SGHDN, CDR2 FVKESK. Trimming shortened V by 4 bases and J by 5 bases, and 20 bases separated the two germline ends. The CDR3 totals 17 residues. CDR3 region: CASSLKTLDRENEKLFF. CDR3 DNA sequence: TGTGCCAGCAGCCTTAAGACTTTGGACAGAGAGAATGAAAAACTGTTTTTT.